A single sample is the source of the 11 T cell receptor beta chains below, sequenced in a study of long-term antiretroviral therapy in people with HIV. Investigators performed immunoSEQ version v3.0 at survey level. This table comes from immunoSEQ multiplex PCR, and its TCRdb copy is limited to in-frame clones, with some not included. The sample records 25,000 or so clones, 85% to 95% being singletons. Source: unsorted PBMCs, taken 6.2 years after starting antiretroviral therapy. These receptors were obtained from a man between 35 and 55 years old with HIV.

The chain combines TRBV5-1 with TRBJ2-3; 7 nucleotides align to TRBD2. Trimming took 4 bases from V and 4 from J; bases not matched to a gene: 9. Per the germline V gene, CDR1 is SGHRS and CDR2 is YFSETQ. The CDR3 consists of 15 residues. CDR3 region: CASSPIAGLADTQYF. The CDR3 DNA is TGCGCCAGCAGCCCGATAGCGGGTTTGGCAGATACGCAGTATTTT.

The chain couples TRBV4-2 to TRBJ2-3; perhaps TRBD2 as D (5 bases). The CDR3 is 17 residues long. In germline, CDR1 is LGHNA, CDR2 YNFKEQ. V lost 0 bases and J lost 2, with 15 bases in between. The CDR3 loop reads CASSQESGGGPTDTQYF. CDR3 nucleotides: TGTGCCAGCAGCCAAGAGTCCGGCGGAGGCCCCACAGATACGCAGTATTTT.

The chain links TRBV7-9 to TRBJ1-1; D may be TRBD1 (6 bases). V lost 6 bases and J lost 4, with 15 bases in between. Germline V gives CDR1 SEHNR, CDR2 FQNEAQ (reference sequence). The CDR3 extends over 14 amino acids. The CDR3 bases are TGTGCCAGCAGTCGCCAGACAGGAGCCACTGAAGCTTTCTTT. It translates to CASSRQTGATEAFF.

This chain joins TRBV6-5 and TRBJ2-7; either TRBD1 or TRBD2 may supply D (5 bases each). The CDR3 covers 13 residues. Germline lookup yields CDR1 MNHEY and CDR2 SVGAGI. The ends were cut back, 6 bases at V and 4 bases at J, with 13 bases in the middle. CDR3 loop: CASRNGGGYEQYF. Here the CDR3 DNA reads TGTGCCAGCAGAAATGGGGGTGGGTACGAGCAGTACTTC.

The gene calls are TRBV27 and TRBJ1-4; D is perhaps TRBD1 (5 bases). This CDR3 comprises 14 residues. From germline, CDR1 is MNHEY and CDR2 SMNVEV (reference sequence). Trimming took 3 bases from V and 2 from J, leaving 7 bases between them. CDR3 sequence reads: CASSFKGTNEKLFF. The CDR3 region has the DNA TGTGCCAGCAGTTTTAAGGGGACTAATGAAAAACTGTTTTTT.

This chain links TRBV5-6 with TRBJ2-1; 10 bases line up with TRBD2. Germline values: CDR1 SGHDT, CDR2 YYEEEE. V gave up 2 bases and J gave up 6 bases; unmatched junction bases: 5. The CDR3 has 15 residues. The CDR3 DNA is TGTGCCAGCAGCTTCACTAGCGGGAAACCCAATGAGCAGTTCTTC. This translates into CASSFTSGKPNEQFF.

The genes are TRBV6-6 and TRBJ2-3; D not resolved. With 5 bases removed from V and 2 bases from J, the gap between germline ends came to 5 bases. The CDR3 runs 12 residues. Germline V gene data show CDR1 as MNHNY and CDR2 as SVGAGI (reference sequence). In nucleotides, the CDR3 is TGTGCCAGCAGTCACGCCACAGATACGCAGTATTTT. Translated: CASSHATDTQYF.

V is TRBV7-3 and J is TRBJ2-2; tentative D call: TRBD1 (6 bases). Between the trimmed V and J ends, which lost 5 bases and 0 bases, there was a span of 10 bases. CDR3 length equals 15 residues. Germline CDR1 reads SGHTA; CDR2 reads FQGTGA. CDR3 in DNA: TGTGCCAGCAGCACACGGACAGCGAACACCGGGGAGCTGTTTTTT. This encodes CASSTRTANTGELFF.

Only one count was recorded for this clone. The rearrangement uses TRBV7-2 and TRBJ1-3; D remains ambiguous. CDR3 length: 14 residues. Germline V gene lookup returns CDR1 SGHTA and CDR2 FQGNSA. Trimming stripped 1 base from V and 4 bases from J, with 8 bases between. CDR3 residues: CASSLGQEGNTIYF. CDR3 DNA sequence: TGTGCCAGCAGCTTAGGCCAGGAAGGAAACACCATATATTTT.

The CDR3 is CASSNTDNQPQHF. The CDR3 DNA reads as TGTGCCAGCAGTAACACGGACAATCAGCCCCAGCATTTT. This chain links TRBV6-1 with TRBJ1-5; D is unresolved. V lost 5 bases and J 3 bases, leaving 8 bases between the germline ends. Germline V lookup: CDR1 MNHNS, CDR2 SASEGT. The CDR3 has 13 amino acids.

V and J are TRBV27 and TRBJ2-7; TRBD1 might be the D (7 bases). Trimming removed 2 bases from V and 2 bases from J, with 10 bases in between. The CDR3 is 14 amino acids. Germline lookup yields CDR1 MNHEY and CDR2 SMNVEV (reference sequence). The chain's CDR3 is CASSLGGGTYEQYF. CDR3 nucleotide sequence: TGTGCCAGCAGTTTAGGAGGGGGCACCTACGAGCAGTACTTC.